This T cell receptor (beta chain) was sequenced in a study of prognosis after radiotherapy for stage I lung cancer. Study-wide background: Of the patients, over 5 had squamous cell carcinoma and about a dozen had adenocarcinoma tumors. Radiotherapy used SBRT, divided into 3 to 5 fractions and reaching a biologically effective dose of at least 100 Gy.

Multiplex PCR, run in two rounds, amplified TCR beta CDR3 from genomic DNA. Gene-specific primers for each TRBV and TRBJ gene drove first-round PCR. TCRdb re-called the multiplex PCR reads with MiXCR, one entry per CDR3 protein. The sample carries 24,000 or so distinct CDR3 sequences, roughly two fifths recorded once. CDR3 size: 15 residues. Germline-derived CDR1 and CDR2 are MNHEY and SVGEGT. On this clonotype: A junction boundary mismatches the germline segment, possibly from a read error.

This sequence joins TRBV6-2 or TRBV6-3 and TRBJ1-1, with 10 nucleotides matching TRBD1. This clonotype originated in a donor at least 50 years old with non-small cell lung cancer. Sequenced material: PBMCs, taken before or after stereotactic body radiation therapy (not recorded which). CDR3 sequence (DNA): TGTGCCAGCATAAGGAGGACAGGGGGTTGGACTGAATCTTTCTTT. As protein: CASIRRTGGWTESFF.